The T cell receptor (beta chain) described here comes from a study of T cells in Graves' hyperthyroidism and ophthalmopathy. Study-wide context: Prior to any treatment, at the point of initial diagnosis, peripheral blood was collected. Whole-study results and caveats: Ophthalmopathy stood apart from stable hyperthyroidism in a 13 V-J model.

PBMCs were collected from an approximately 10 ml volume of fresh peripheral blood. The ends were cut back, 3 bases at V and 1 base at J, with 11 bases in the middle. The germline gives CDR1 LNHDA, CDR2 SQIVND (reference sequence). This CDR3 is built from 15 residues. There are many counts of this clonotype. Its antigen remains unknown. Researchers amplified the TCR beta CDR3 regions from RNA transcripts. TCR CDR3 regions were first amplified by RT-PCR with HTBI primers. Each CDR3 protein gets one entry after TCRdb re-called the multiplex PCR reads with MiXCR. This table has roughly 170,000 distinct CDR3 sequences, about 15% appearing once.

The chain recombines TRBV19 with TRBJ2-3, with a weak D call TRBD2 (6 bases). The origin of this receptor is a woman between 45 and 65 years old with Graves' hyperthyroidism. The specimen was blood. Here the CDR3 DNA reads TGTGCCAGTAGTATGAACGGGGGAGGCACAGATACGCAGTATTTT. Protein sequence: CASSMNGGGTDTQYF.